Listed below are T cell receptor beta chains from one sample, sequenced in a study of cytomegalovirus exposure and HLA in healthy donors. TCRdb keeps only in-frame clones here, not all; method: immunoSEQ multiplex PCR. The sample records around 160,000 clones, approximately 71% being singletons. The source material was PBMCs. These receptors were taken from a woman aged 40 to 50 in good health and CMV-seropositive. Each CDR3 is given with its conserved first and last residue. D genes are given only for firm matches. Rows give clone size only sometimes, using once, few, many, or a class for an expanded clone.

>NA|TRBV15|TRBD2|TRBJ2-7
TGTGCCACCAGCAGAGATCCTAGCGGGGTCTACGAGCAGTACTTC
CATSRDPSGVYEQYF
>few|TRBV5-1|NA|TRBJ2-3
TGCGCCAGCAGCTTGGGACAGGGAGTCCCTCGGGGGGGGTATTTT
CASSLGQGVPRGGYF
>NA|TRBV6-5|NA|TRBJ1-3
TGTGCCAGCATGGAACAGCCTCTCTCTGGAAACACCATATATTTT
CASMEQPLSGNTIYF
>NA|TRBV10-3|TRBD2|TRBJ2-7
TGTGCCATCGGGGGGGGAGGCGGGCAGTACTTC
CAIGGGGGQYF
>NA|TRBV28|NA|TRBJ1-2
TGTGCCGGAGGAGGGGACTATGGCTACACCTTC
CAGGGDYGYTF
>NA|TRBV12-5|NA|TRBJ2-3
TGTGCTAGTGGTTTGGCTGGGTGGCGGGGAGAAACGCAGTATTTT
CASGLAGWRGETQYF
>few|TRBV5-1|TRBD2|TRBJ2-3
TGCGCCAGCAGCTTGGCCGGGACTAGCGGCACAGATACGCAGTATTTT
CASSLAGTSGTDTQYF
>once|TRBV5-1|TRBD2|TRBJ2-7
TGCGCCAGCAGCTTGGTGCTAGCGGGAGGGCACGAGCAGTACTTC
CASSLVLAGGHEQYF
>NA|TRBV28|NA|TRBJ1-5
TGTGCCACCCTGGGCCGGGGTTTGGGGAATCAGCCCCAGCATTTT
CATLGRGLGNQPQHF
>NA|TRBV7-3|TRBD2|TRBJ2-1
TGTGCCAGCAGCTCGGGGGGGAGGGACGATGAGCAGTTCTTC
CASSSGGRDDEQFF
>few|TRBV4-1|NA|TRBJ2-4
TGCGCCAGCAGCCAGACTAGTGGTATAGCCAAAAACATTCAGTACTTC
CASSQTSGIAKNIQYF
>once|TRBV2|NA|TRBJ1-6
TGTGCCAGCATCGTAGGGACAAGTCCAAATTCACCCCTCCACTTT
CASIVGTSPNSPLHF
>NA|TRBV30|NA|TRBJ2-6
TGTGCCTGGAGCCCCAGAGGAGGGGTCAACTCTGGGGCCAACGTCCTGACTTTC
CAWSPRGGVNSGANVLTF
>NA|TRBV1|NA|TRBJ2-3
TGCACCAGCAGCCAAGAAATAGCGGGCAAGAGCACAGATACGCAGTATTTT
CTSSQEIAGKSTDTQYF
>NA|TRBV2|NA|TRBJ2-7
TGTGCCAGCAGTGAGGCGGGACGCCGCTACGAGCAGTACTTC
CASSEAGRRYEQYF
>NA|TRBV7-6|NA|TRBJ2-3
TGTGCCAGCAGCTTATCTCGCACAGATACGCAGTATTTT
CASSLSRTDTQYF
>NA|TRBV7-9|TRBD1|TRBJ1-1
TGTGCCAGCAGCTCCGCCGCCGGGGACAGGGGGCGTAAATGGGCTTTCTTT
CASSSAAGDRGRKWAFF
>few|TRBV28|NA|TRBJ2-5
TGTGCCAGCATCAAACGGGTTGGAGAGACCCAGTACTTC
CASIKRVGETQYF
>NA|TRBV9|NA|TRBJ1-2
TGTGCCAGCAGCTTTGCAGGGACTTATGGCTACACCTTC
CASSFAGTYGYTF
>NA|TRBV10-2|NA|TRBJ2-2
TGCGCCAGCAGTTCCTTTCGTGGAGCGGCGAACACCGGGGAGCTGTTTTTT
CASSSFRGAANTGELFF
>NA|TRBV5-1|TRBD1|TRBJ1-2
TGCGCCAGCAGCTTGGCGACAGGGCGGGACTATGGCTACACCTTC
CASSLATGRDYGYTF
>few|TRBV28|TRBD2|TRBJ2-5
TGTGCCAGCAGTCCCTTAGCTAGCGGGAGTTTGGAGACCCAGTACTTC
CASSPLASGSLETQYF
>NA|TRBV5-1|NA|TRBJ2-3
TGCGCCAGCAGCTTCCAGGTAACAGATACGCAGTATTTT
CASSFQVTDTQYF
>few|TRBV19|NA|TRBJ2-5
TGTGCCAGTAGTACAATGAGTGAAGAGACCCAGTACTTC
CASSTMSEETQYF
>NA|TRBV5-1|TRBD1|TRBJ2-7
TGCGCCAGCAGCTTGGCCCCGGGACAGGGATTTAGCTCCTACGAGCAGTACTTC
CASSLAPGQGFSSYEQYF
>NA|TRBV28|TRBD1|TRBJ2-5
TGTGCCAGCAGCACACAGGGGGCGTTGGGAGAGACCCAGTACTTC
CASSTQGALGETQYF
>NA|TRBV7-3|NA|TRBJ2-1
TGTGCCAGCAGCTTATTTCCCCAGGGGGGGCAGTTCTTC
CASSLFPQGGQFF
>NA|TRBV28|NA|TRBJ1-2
TGTGCCAGTAAGATAGCTAACTATGGCTACACCTTC
CASKIANYGYTF
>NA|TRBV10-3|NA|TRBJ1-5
TGTGCCATCAGTCCCAGGGCAGACTGGACCAATCAGCCCCAGCATTTT
CAISPRADWTNQPQHF
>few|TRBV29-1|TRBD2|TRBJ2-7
TGCAGCGTTGACGGGGGGGGCTCCTACGAGCAGTACTTC
CSVDGGGSYEQYF
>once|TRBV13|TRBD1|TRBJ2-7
TGTGCCAGCAGCGGGACAGGCGAGAAGAGGGCGGAAGCCCTCTACGAGCAGTACTTC
CASSGTGEKRAEALYEQYF
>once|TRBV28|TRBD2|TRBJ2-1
TGTGCCAGCAGTTTATACCGGGGGGAATCGTTCTATGAGCAGTTCTTC
CASSLYRGESFYEQFF
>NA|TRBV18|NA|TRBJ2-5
TGTGCCAGCTCACGGACTGGTGGGCAAGAGACCCAGTACTTC
CASSRTGGQETQYF
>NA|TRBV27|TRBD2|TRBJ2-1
TGTGCCAGCAGTTTAACTAGCGGGACCCACAATGAGCAGTTCTTC
CASSLTSGTHNEQFF
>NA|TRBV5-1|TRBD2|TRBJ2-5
TGCGCCAGCAGCTTGAGTGGGCTAGCGGGAGGGCTCCGGGGGCCCCAGTACTTC
CASSLSGLAGGLRGPQYF
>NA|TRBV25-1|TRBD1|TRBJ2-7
TGTGCCAGCAGTGGACAGGGGATGGGTGGCGGAGCATACGAGCAGTACTTC
CASSGQGMGGGAYEQYF
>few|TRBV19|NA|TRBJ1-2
TGTGCCAGTAGTGCCGGTTTCTATGGCTACACCTTC
CASSAGFYGYTF
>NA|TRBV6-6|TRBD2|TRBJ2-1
TGTGCCAGCAGTTACGCCGCGGGAGGGGGTTACAATGAGCAGTTCTTC
CASSYAAGGGYNEQFF
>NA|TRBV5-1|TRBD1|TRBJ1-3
TGCGCCAGCAGCCTGGACAGGGTTTCTGGAAACACCATATATTTT
CASSLDRVSGNTIYF
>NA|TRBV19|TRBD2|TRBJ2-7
TGTGCCAGTAGTTGGACTAGCGGGACCTACGAGCAGTACTTC
CASSWTSGTYEQYF
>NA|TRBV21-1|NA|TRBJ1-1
TGTGCCAGCAAGGGGGTCCCTGAAGCTTTCTTT
CASKGVPEAFF
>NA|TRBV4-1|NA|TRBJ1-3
TGCGCCAGCAGCCAAGAGGGGACTACTGGAAACACCATATATTTT
CASSQEGTTGNTIYF
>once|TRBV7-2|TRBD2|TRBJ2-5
TGTGCCAGCAGCGTCGGTAGCGGGAGCGGAAAGACCCAGTACTTC
CASSVGSGSGKTQYF
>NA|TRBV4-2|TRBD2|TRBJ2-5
TGTGCCAGCAGTTATGATAGCGGGAGGCCTGAAGAGACCCAGTACTTC
CASSYDSGRPEETQYF
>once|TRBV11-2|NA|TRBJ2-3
TGTGCCAGCAGCTCCCAGCTAGCAACCACAGATACGCAGTATTTT
CASSSQLATTDTQYF
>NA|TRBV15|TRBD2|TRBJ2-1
TGTGCCACCAGCAGAGGTGGGACTAGCGGGAGGGCTGAGCAGTTCTTC
CATSRGGTSGRAEQFF